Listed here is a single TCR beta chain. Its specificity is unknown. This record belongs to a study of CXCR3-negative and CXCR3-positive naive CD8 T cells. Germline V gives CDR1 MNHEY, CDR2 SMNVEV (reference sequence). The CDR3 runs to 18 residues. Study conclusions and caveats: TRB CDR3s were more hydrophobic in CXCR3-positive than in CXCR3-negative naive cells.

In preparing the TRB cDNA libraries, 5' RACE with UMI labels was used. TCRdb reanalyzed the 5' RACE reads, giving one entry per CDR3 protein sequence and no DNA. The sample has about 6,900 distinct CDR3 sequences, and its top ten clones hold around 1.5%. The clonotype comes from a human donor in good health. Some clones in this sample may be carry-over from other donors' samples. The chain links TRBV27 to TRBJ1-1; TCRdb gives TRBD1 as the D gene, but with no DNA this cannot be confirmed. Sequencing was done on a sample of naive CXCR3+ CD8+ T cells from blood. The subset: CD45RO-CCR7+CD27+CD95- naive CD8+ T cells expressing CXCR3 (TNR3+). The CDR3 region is CASSFFPLTLTVNTEAFF.